Below, one T cell receptor (beta chain) is given with its context. This sample was taken from a study of shared clonotypes between healthy human individuals. CD45RO-negative cells were positively selected for CCR7, leaving out terminally differentiated effector memory CD45RA+ cells. The protocol was immunoSEQ multiplex PCR, while the TCRdb copy is restricted to in-frame clones and leaves out a portion. The table has roughly 2.1 million clones, about 92% seen once. V was pared by 7 bases and J by 2 bases, with 27 bases between. Germline V gene sequence: CDR1 MDHEN, CDR2 SYDVKM. The CDR3 is 18 amino acids.

This TCR was recovered from a man between 18 and 35 years old in good health. Some clones in this sample may be carry-over from other donors' samples. The V call is TRBV28, the J call TRBJ2-7; D is uncertain. The specimen sequenced was naive CD8+ T cells from PBMCs. Here the CDR3 DNA reads TGTGCCAGCACTTCTCACTTTTCTGGAGAGTCTACCCCCTACGAGCAGTACTTC. It encodes CASTSHFSGESTPYEQYF. The full variable domain, in which reference TRBV28 and TRBJ2-7 provide the parts outside the CDR3, is DVKVTQSSRYLVKRTGEKVFLECVQDMDHENMFWYRQDPGLGLRLIYFSYDVKMKEKGDIPEGYSVSREKKERFSLILESASTNQTSMYLCASTSHFSGESTPYEQYFGPGTRLTVT.